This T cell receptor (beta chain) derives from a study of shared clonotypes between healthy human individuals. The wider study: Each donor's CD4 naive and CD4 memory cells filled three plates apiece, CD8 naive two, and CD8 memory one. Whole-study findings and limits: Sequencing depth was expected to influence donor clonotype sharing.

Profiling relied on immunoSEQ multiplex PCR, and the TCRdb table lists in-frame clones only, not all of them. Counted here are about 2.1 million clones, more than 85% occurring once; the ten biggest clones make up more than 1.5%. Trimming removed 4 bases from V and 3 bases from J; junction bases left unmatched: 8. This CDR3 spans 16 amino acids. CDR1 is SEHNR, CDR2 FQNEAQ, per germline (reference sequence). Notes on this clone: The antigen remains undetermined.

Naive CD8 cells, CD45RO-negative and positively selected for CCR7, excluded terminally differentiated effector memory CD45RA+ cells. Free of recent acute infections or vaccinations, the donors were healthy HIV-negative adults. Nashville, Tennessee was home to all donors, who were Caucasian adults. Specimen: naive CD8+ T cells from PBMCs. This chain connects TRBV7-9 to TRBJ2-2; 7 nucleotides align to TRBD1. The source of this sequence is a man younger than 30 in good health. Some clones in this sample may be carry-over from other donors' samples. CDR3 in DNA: TGTGCCAGCAGCTCCGAACAGGGGCAGGACACCGGGGAGCTGTTTTTT. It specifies CASSSEQGQDTGELFF.